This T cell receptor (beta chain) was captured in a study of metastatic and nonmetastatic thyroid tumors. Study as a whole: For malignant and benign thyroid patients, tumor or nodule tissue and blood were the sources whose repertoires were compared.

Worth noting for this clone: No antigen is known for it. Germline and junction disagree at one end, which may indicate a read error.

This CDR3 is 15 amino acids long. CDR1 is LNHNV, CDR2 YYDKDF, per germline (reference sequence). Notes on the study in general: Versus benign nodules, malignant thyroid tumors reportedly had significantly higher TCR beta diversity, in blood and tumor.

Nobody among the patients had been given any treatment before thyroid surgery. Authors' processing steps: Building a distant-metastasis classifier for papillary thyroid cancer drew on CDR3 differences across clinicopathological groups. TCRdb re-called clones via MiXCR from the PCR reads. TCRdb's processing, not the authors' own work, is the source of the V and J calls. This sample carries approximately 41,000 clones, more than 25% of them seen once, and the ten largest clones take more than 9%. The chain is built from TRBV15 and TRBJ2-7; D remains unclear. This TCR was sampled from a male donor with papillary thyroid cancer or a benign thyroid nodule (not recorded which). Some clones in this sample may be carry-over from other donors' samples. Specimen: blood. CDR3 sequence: CATNREDVISYEQYF. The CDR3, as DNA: TGTGCCACCAACAGAGAGGACGTCATCTCCTACGAGCAGTACTTC.